This T cell receptor (beta chain) was recovered during a study of T cell responses to AZD1222 COVID-19 vaccine. Findings and limits, study-wide: Among the donors, most were white British and more were female, and clonal diversity was possibly underestimated. As reported, nearly half of all spike-specific TCRs target variant regions that are unmutated. Spike-specific TCR repertoires showed rising breadth and depth after two AZD1222 doses.

CDR3 length: 15 amino acids. Looked up from germline, CDR1 is MNHEY and CDR2 is SVGEGT. V lost 7 bases to trimming and J lost 4 bases, with 19 bases between them. Some clones are missing from TCRdb's copy, which holds only in-frame ones; the method was immunoSEQ multiplex PCR. The sample yields about 93,000 clones, approximately 92% seen once. With regard to this clone: As yet, its antigen is unknown.

The specimen was peripheral blood, collected 28 days after the second AZD1222 dose. This chain connects TRBV6-2 or TRBV6-3 to TRBJ1-2; no clear D. The receptor was derived from an adult who received the AZD1222 COVID-19 vaccine. CDR3 bases: TGTGCCAGCAACCCGGCCGTTCAAAAGCTCTATGGCTACACCTTC. It yields the protein CASNPAVQKLYGYTF.